This entry concerns a single T cell receptor (beta chain). This entry comes from a study of technical replicates of blood from a few donors. Deletions cut 5 bases from V and 7 bases from J, with 3 bases between. The CDR3 has 10 residues. Germline CDR1 is SNHLY and CDR2 is FYNNEI. TCRdb keeps only in-frame clones here, not all; method: immunoSEQ multiplex PCR. The sample shows just over 15,000 clones, approximately 80% of them seen only once. The source is a human donor in good health. The chain has TRBV2 and TRBJ2-1, with D unresolved. Sequencing used PBMCs. CDR3 sequence (DNA): TGTGCCAGCAGTCAAAATGAGCAGTTCTTC. Protein product: CASSQNEQFF.